Below are 11 T cell receptor beta chains sequenced from a single sample in a study of T cells in Graves' hyperthyroidism and ophthalmopathy. Authors of the study amplified TCR beta CDR3 regions from RNA transcripts. The HTBI primer set drove a first-round RT-PCR of the TCR CDR3. TCRdb processed the multiplex PCR reads anew with MiXCR; each CDR3 protein has one entry. The table records some 350,000 distinct CDR3 sequences, about 16% of them present only once. The sample taken for sequencing was blood. The receptor set was obtained from an older woman with Graves' ophthalmopathy.

The chain links TRBV27 to TRBJ2-7, with 9 positions matching TRBD2. V gave up 5 bases and J gave up 0 bases; unmatched junction bases: 5. The CDR3 extends over 15 amino acids. In germline, CDR1 is MNHEY, CDR2 SMNVEV (reference sequence). CDR3 sequence reads: CASSISGSISYEQYF. DNA of the CDR3: TGTGCCAGCAGTATTAGCGGGAGCATCTCCTACGAGCAGTACTTC.

The table lists this clonotype with many counts. This chain joins TRBV5-1 and TRBJ2-3, with 7 bases fitting TRBD2. The germline V gene encodes CDR1 SGHRS and CDR2 YFSETQ. The J segment lost 0 bases and the V segment lost 2 bases, leaving 3 bases of the junction unmatched. The CDR3 totals 15 residues. The CDR3 bases are TGCGCCAGCAGCTTAGGACTAGATAGCACAGATACGCAGTATTTT. As protein: CASSLGLDSTDTQYF.

This clonotype was found many times. The genes are TRBV9 and TRBJ2-7; D uncertain. Between the trimmed V and J ends, which lost 4 bases and 2 bases, there was a span of 16 bases. Germline V gene sequence: CDR1 SGDLS, CDR2 YYNGEE. This CDR3 is built from 15 residues. The CDR3 DNA follows: TGTGCCAGCAGCTCCGGTCCCACGCACGCCTACGAGCAGTACTTC. It translates to CASSSGPTHAYEQYF.

This clonotype was recorded many times. The chain joins TRBV12-3 or TRBV12-4 to TRBJ2-3, with 8 bases aligning to TRBD1. V lost 4 bases and J lost 5; bases outside the gene matches: 2. The CDR3 is made up of 13 amino acids. The CDR3 reads CASSSTGGDTQYF. The CDR3 DNA reads TGTGCCAGCAGTTCTACAGGGGGAGATACGCAGTATTTT.

This clonotype showed up many times. This chain uses TRBV20-1 with TRBJ2-3, with TRBD2 as a possible D gene (6 bases). The CDR3 covers 15 residues. Germline-derived CDR1 and CDR2 are DFQATT and SNEGSKA (reference sequence). V was shortened by 3 bases and J by 2 bases, with 15 bases between the two germline ends. CDR3 region: CSASETRGNTDTQYF. CDR3 bases: TGCAGTGCTAGCGAGACTAGAGGAAACACAGATACGCAGTATTTT.

This chain connects TRBV27 to TRBJ2-1, with 7 positions matching TRBD2. This CDR3 has 14 amino acids. Germline assignment: CDR1 MNHEY and CDR2 SMNVEV (reference sequence). Losses at the gene ends were 0 bases for V and 6 bases for J; bases not matched to a gene: 2. The CDR3 bases are TGTGCCAGCAGTTTATCGACTAGCATCAATGAGCAGTTCTTC. It yields the protein CASSLSTSINEQFF.

The chain has TRBV5-1 and TRBJ1-2; D ambiguous. This CDR3 region has 13 residues. Germline-derived CDR1 and CDR2 are SGHRS and YFSETQ. Trimming left V 5 bases short and J 4 bases short, with 12 bases between. The CDR3 region is CASSPGRPYGYTF. The CDR3 nucleotides are TGCGCCAGCAGTCCTGGCAGGCCCTATGGCTACACCTTC.

This clonotype was seen at least ten times. The V gene is TRBV20-1, the J gene TRBJ2-2; maybe TRBD2 (6 bases). The germline V and J ends were trimmed by 2 bases and 1 base, with 11 bases remaining between them. This CDR3 region has 15 residues. Germline V CDR1 and CDR2: DFQATT, SNEGSKA (reference sequence). The CDR3 region has the DNA TGCAGTGCTAGACCCGGGGACTTGAACACCGGGGAGCTGTTTTTT. Amino acid sequence: CSARPGDLNTGELFF.

The sample holds a few counts of this clonotype. V usage is TRBV25-1 and J usage is TRBJ1-1, with a tentative D call TRBD1 (6 bases). Per the germline V gene, CDR1 is MGHDK and CDR2 is SYGVNS. CDR3 size: 16 residues. Trimming removed 1 base at V and 4 bases at J, with 16 bases between. The CDR3 reads CASSESVRVGATEAFF. The CDR3 region has the DNA TGTGCCAGCAGTGAATCGGTGAGGGTGGGGGCCACTGAAGCTTTCTTT.

This clonotype was recorded at least ten times. V and J are TRBV7-8 and TRBJ2-7, with D possibly matching TRBD2 (5 bases). Germline CDR1 and CDR2: SGHVS and FQNEAQ. The ends were cut back, 2 bases at V and 3 bases at J, with 20 bases in the middle. The CDR3 covers 17 residues. CDR3 protein: CASSLNRDHTPDYEQYF. CDR3 DNA: TGTGCCAGCAGCTTAAACCGGGATCACACCCCAGACTACGAGCAGTACTTC.

This clonotype was recorded at least ten times. This sequence joins TRBV20-1 and TRBJ2-7, with 7 bases fitting TRBD1. The CDR3 has 14 residues. The germline V gene has CDR1 DFQATT and CDR2 SNEGSKA (reference sequence). The junction had 3 bases not matched to a gene; V was cut back by 0 bases and J by 1 base. Written as DNA, the CDR3 is TGCAGTGCTAGAGAAGGGGGCAGTTCCTACGAGCAGTACTTC. Its protein product is CSAREGGSSYEQYF.